This entry is about one T cell receptor beta chain. What it binds is not known. This CDR3 region has 13 residues. The V gene lost 2 bases and the J gene lost 8 bases, with 12 bases spanning the gap. The sample comes from a study of post-analysis software for immune sequencing data. Overall study results and limits: Relative to controls, patients had roughly five TRBV segments at higher frequency, with TRBV5-6, TRBV5-1 and TRBV20-1 among these.

Unique molecular identifiers had been added to the TCR beta cDNA libraries. Using its own MiXCR run on the PCR reads, TCRdb lists one record per CDR3 protein. The sample has around 500,000 distinct CDR3 sequences, around 36% seen once. The receptor comes from a girl under 18 with multiple sclerosis. Material: blood. V usage is TRBV12-3 or TRBV12-4 and J usage is TRBJ1-2; no clear D. CDR3 in amino acids: CASSLQPSLGYTF. The CDR3 DNA reads TGTGCCAGCAGTTTACAGCCGTCTTTGGGCTACACCTTC.